These T cell receptor beta chains were read from a single sample in a study of T cell responses to AZD1222 COVID-19 vaccine. Repertoires were generated with immunoSEQ multiplex PCR, while TCRdb's copy carries only in-frame clones and drops some. The sample holds fewer than 90,000 clones; under 95% are singletons and the top ten take 11%. The input for sequencing was peripheral blood, taken 28 days after the second AZD1222 dose. The receptors come from an adult who received the AZD1222 COVID-19 vaccine. Both conserved end residues are part of each CDR3. Fields, in order: J gene, V gene, D gene, clone size, CDR3 DNA, CDR3 protein. A D gene is named only where the DNA matches it firmly. The listing skips clone size in some rows; elsewhere it reads once, few, many or a size class.

j_gene: TRBJ2-1
v_gene: TRBV5-1
d_gene: .
abundance: few
CDR3nt: TGCGCCAGCAGCTCGGATCCGGACAATGAGCAGTTCTTC
CDR3aa: CASSSDPDNEQFF

j_gene: TRBJ1-1
v_gene: TRBV5-1
d_gene: .
abundance: .
CDR3nt: TGCGCCAGCAGCTTTTTCGTTTCGTCTGTGAACACTGAAGCTTTCTTT
CDR3aa: CASSFFVSSVNTEAFF

j_gene: TRBJ2-2
v_gene: TRBV7-3
d_gene: TRBD2
abundance: .
CDR3nt: TGTGCCAGCAGCTTAGGAGCGGGGGGGCCCGGCGGGGAGCTGTTTTTT
CDR3aa: CASSLGAGGPGGELFF

j_gene: TRBJ1-4
v_gene: TRBV7-8
d_gene: .
abundance: .
CDR3nt: TGTGCCAGCAGCATCCGAGAGGGAGCGACTAATGAAAAACTGTTTTTT
CDR3aa: CASSIREGATNEKLFF

j_gene: TRBJ1-2
v_gene: TRBV19
d_gene: .
abundance: .
CDR3nt: TGTGCCAGTAGTACCTCAGGGCTAGCTAACTATGGCTACACCTTC
CDR3aa: CASSTSGLANYGYTF

j_gene: TRBJ1-1
v_gene: TRBV28
d_gene: .
abundance: .
CDR3nt: TGTGCCAGCAGTCCAACCCCGGTTGTAGCTTTCTTT
CDR3aa: CASSPTPVVAFF

j_gene: TRBJ1-2
v_gene: TRBV5-1
d_gene: .
abundance: once
CDR3nt: TGCGCCAGCAGCTTGGACAGGAGGAACTATGGCTACACCTTC
CDR3aa: CASSLDRRNYGYTF

j_gene: TRBJ2-7
v_gene: TRBV30
d_gene: .
abundance: .
CDR3nt: TGTGCCTGGAGTGGTCCCTACGAGCAGTACTTC
CDR3aa: CAWSGPYEQYF

j_gene: TRBJ1-3
v_gene: TRBV6-1
d_gene: .
abundance: .
CDR3nt: TGTGCCAGCAGTGATCACTTAGCTGGAAACACCATATATTTT
CDR3aa: CASSDHLAGNTIYF

j_gene: TRBJ2-1
v_gene: TRBV14
d_gene: .
abundance: .
CDR3nt: TGTGCCAGCAGCGGGAGGCCCACCGTCCCAAGAAATGAGCAGTTCTTC
CDR3aa: CASSGRPTVPRNEQFF

j_gene: TRBJ2-2
v_gene: TRBV11-2
d_gene: .
abundance: few
CDR3nt: TGTGCCAGCAGCTCCCTAGGGGTGGGGGAGCTGTTTTTT
CDR3aa: CASSSLGVGELFF

j_gene: TRBJ2-7
v_gene: TRBV19
d_gene: .
abundance: .
CDR3nt: TGTGCCAGTGCGAAAGGGACATCCTACGAGCAGTACTTC
CDR3aa: CASAKGTSYEQYF

j_gene: TRBJ1-4
v_gene: TRBV15
d_gene: TRBD1
abundance: .
CDR3nt: TGTGCCACCAGCAGGGACAGGGGTGAAAAACTGTTTTTT
CDR3aa: CATSRDRGEKLFF

j_gene: TRBJ1-3
v_gene: TRBV19
d_gene: .
abundance: .
CDR3nt: TGTGCCAGTAGCCGACAGAAGACTGGAAACACCATATATTTT
CDR3aa: CASSRQKTGNTIYF

j_gene: TRBJ2-7
v_gene: TRBV2
d_gene: .
abundance: .
CDR3nt: TGTGCCAGCAGGAGGGACACCAGTCCCTACGAGCAGTACTTC
CDR3aa: CASRRDTSPYEQYF

j_gene: TRBJ2-5
v_gene: TRBV2
d_gene: .
abundance: .
CDR3nt: TGTGCCAGCAGAGTGAGAGGGGTGGAGACCCAGTACTTC
CDR3aa: CASRVRGVETQYF

j_gene: TRBJ1-2
v_gene: TRBV27
d_gene: TRBD1
abundance: .
CDR3nt: TGTGCCAGCAGCAACACAGGGGGCCGGATCTATGGCTACACCTTC
CDR3aa: CASSNTGGRIYGYTF

j_gene: TRBJ1-2
v_gene: TRBV4-2
d_gene: .
abundance: .
CDR3nt: TGTGCCAGCAGTCTTACTACGGACGGGAGCTATGGCTACACCTTC
CDR3aa: CASSLTTDGSYGYTF

j_gene: TRBJ2-7
v_gene: TRBV18
d_gene: TRBD1
abundance: .
CDR3nt: TGTGCCAGCTCACCAACGAGGGACAGGGGGCATCTTCCCTTC
CDR3aa: CASSPTRDRGHLPF

j_gene: TRBJ2-1
v_gene: TRBV9
d_gene: .
abundance: .
CDR3nt: TGTGCCAGCAGCGTAAGGGGGTACTCCTACAATGAGCAGTTCTTC
CDR3aa: CASSVRGYSYNEQFF

j_gene: TRBJ1-2
v_gene: TRBV9
d_gene: .
abundance: .
CDR3nt: TGTGCCAGCAGCCAGACCCGGAGGCAGAGCTATGGCTACACCTTC
CDR3aa: CASSQTRRQSYGYTF

j_gene: TRBJ1-1
v_gene: TRBV7-9
d_gene: .
abundance: .
CDR3nt: TGTGCCAGCAGCTTAGTTAATTTTTCCAGACTGAACACTGAAGCTTTCTTT
CDR3aa: CASSLVNFSRLNTEAFF

j_gene: TRBJ2-1
v_gene: TRBV18
d_gene: TRBD2
abundance: .
CDR3nt: TGTGCCAGCTCACCCACCCCGGGACTAGCGGGTCGAGGGGGCTACAATGAGCAGTTCTTC
CDR3aa: CASSPTPGLAGRGGYNEQFF

j_gene: TRBJ2-2
v_gene: TRBV7-8
d_gene: .
abundance: .
CDR3nt: TGTGCCAGCAGCTTAGCGGGACTCCTCACCGGGGAGCTGTTTTTT
CDR3aa: CASSLAGLLTGELFF

j_gene: TRBJ2-4
v_gene: TRBV4-2
d_gene: .
abundance: .
CDR3nt: TGTGCCAGCAGCCCGTCTGGCGGGCTAGCCAAAAACATTCAGTACTTC
CDR3aa: CASSPSGGLAKNIQYF

j_gene: TRBJ2-6
v_gene: TRBV27
d_gene: .
abundance: .
CDR3nt: TGTGCCAGCAGCCGCAAATACTCTGGGGCCAACGTCCTGACTTTC
CDR3aa: CASSRKYSGANVLTF

j_gene: TRBJ2-7
v_gene: TRBV27
d_gene: .
abundance: .
CDR3nt: TGTGCCAGCAGTTTTACCGTCGGGCTCGAGCAGTACTTC
CDR3aa: CASSFTVGLEQYF

j_gene: TRBJ1-2
v_gene: TRBV9
d_gene: .
abundance: .
CDR3nt: TGTGCCAGCAGCCGGGAGGGAGCAGGATATGGCTACACCTTC
CDR3aa: CASSREGAGYGYTF

j_gene: TRBJ2-7
v_gene: TRBV6-5
d_gene: TRBD1
abundance: .
CDR3nt: TGTGCCAGCAGGCGACAGGGGTGGTACGAGCAGTACTTC
CDR3aa: CASRRQGWYEQYF

j_gene: TRBJ1-3
v_gene: TRBV30
d_gene: TRBD1
abundance: .
CDR3nt: TGTGCCTGGAGTACGGGACAGAGAGACACCATATATTTT
CDR3aa: CAWSTGQRDTIYF

j_gene: TRBJ1-2
v_gene: TRBV2
d_gene: .
abundance: .
CDR3nt: TGTGCCAGCAGGAGGGACATTTTCGGTTACACCTTC
CDR3aa: CASRRDIFGYTF

j_gene: TRBJ1-5
v_gene: TRBV15
d_gene: TRBD1
abundance: .
CDR3nt: TGTGCCACCAGCAGGCGACAGGGGCGTCAGCCCCAGCATTTT
CDR3aa: CATSRRQGRQPQHF

j_gene: TRBJ2-1
v_gene: TRBV5-1
d_gene: TRBD2
abundance: .
CDR3nt: TGCGCCAGCAGCTTCCGACTAGCGGGGGTCGGTGAGCAGTTCTTC
CDR3aa: CASSFRLAGVGEQFF

j_gene: TRBJ2-1
v_gene: TRBV5-6
d_gene: TRBD1
abundance: few
CDR3nt: TGTGCCAGCAACCTAGATAATTCTAGGGGACAGGGATTCTACAATGAGCAGTTCTTC
CDR3aa: CASNLDNSRGQGFYNEQFF

j_gene: TRBJ1-1
v_gene: TRBV6-5
d_gene: .
abundance: .
CDR3nt: TGTGCCAGCAGAATGAACACTGAAGCTTTCTTT
CDR3aa: CASRMNTEAFF

j_gene: TRBJ1-5
v_gene: TRBV6-2/TRBV6-3
d_gene: .
abundance: .
CDR3nt: TGTGCCAGCAGCCCGGGGGGCAGCTATAGCAATCAGCCCCAGCATTTT
CDR3aa: CASSPGGSYSNQPQHF

j_gene: TRBJ2-5
v_gene: TRBV29-1
d_gene: .
abundance: .
CDR3nt: TGCAGCGTTGAAGGGGGACGCGACGAGACCCAGTACTTC
CDR3aa: CSVEGGRDETQYF

j_gene: TRBJ2-7
v_gene: TRBV7-8
d_gene: .
abundance: .
CDR3nt: TGTGCCAGCAGCTCCCGTGGTGGGTACGGAGGAGCCTTC
CDR3aa: CASSSRGGYGGAF

j_gene: TRBJ1-1
v_gene: TRBV18
d_gene: .
abundance: .
CDR3nt: TGTGCCAGCTCACCACTGGAAGGGTCTAGCACTGAAGCTTTCTTT
CDR3aa: CASSPLEGSSTEAFF

j_gene: TRBJ1-1
v_gene: TRBV12-5
d_gene: .
abundance: .
CDR3nt: TGTGCTAGTGGTTTGGTCGGGACAAGGAACACTGAAGCTTTCTTT
CDR3aa: CASGLVGTRNTEAFF

j_gene: TRBJ2-3
v_gene: TRBV9
d_gene: .
abundance: .
CDR3nt: TGTGCCAGCAGCCTAACCCCCGGGGATACGCAGTATTTT
CDR3aa: CASSLTPGDTQYF

j_gene: TRBJ2-1
v_gene: TRBV9
d_gene: TRBD1
abundance: .
CDR3nt: TGTGCCAGCAGCGTAGCGGCAGGGGGCAATGAGCAGTTCTTC
CDR3aa: CASSVAAGGNEQFF

j_gene: TRBJ2-5
v_gene: TRBV19
d_gene: TRBD1
abundance: .
CDR3nt: TGTGCCAGTAGTATAATCGGACAGGGAGGCGAGACCCAGTACTTC
CDR3aa: CASSIIGQGGETQYF

j_gene: TRBJ1-5
v_gene: TRBV5-1
d_gene: .
abundance: few
CDR3nt: TGCGCCAGCAGTCAGGGGATAAATCAGCCCCAGCATTTT
CDR3aa: CASSQGINQPQHF

j_gene: TRBJ2-1
v_gene: TRBV7-3
d_gene: TRBD2
abundance: .
CDR3nt: TGTGCCAGCAGCCCAGGGACTAGCGGGAGGGCCTTCCAGTTCTTC
CDR3aa: CASSPGTSGRAFQFF